These 2 T cell receptor beta chains were all obtained from the same sample, sequenced in a study of blood T cell repertoires in COVID-19. TCRdb's copy holds only in-frame clones and misses some; the assay was immunoSEQ multiplex PCR. Altogether 270,000 or so clones are present, around 82% being singletons, with the ten largest covering around a tenth. The material sequenced was peripheral blood. Receptors were obtained from a woman between 50 and 59 years old who had recovered from COVID-19.

This clone was seen more than once but under ten times. This sequence joins TRBV6-4 and TRBJ2-3; 9 nucleotides line up with TRBD1. V trimming: 3 bases; J trimming: 3 bases; junction bases outside the gene matches: 4. Germline V CDR1 and CDR2: MRHNA, SNTAGT. The CDR3 totals 15 residues. The CDR3 sequence is CASSEQGARTDTQYF. The CDR3 coding sequence is TGTGCCAGCAGTGAACAGGGGGCCAGAACAGATACGCAGTATTTT.

The gene calls are TRBV30 and TRBJ1-5; D perhaps matches TRBD1 (6 bases). Germline assignment: CDR1 GTSNPN and CDR2 SVGIG (reference sequence). Trimming took 8 bases from V and 6 from J, leaving 11 bases between them. The CDR3 has 11 residues. The CDR3: CAAGVGQPQHF. For the CDR3, the DNA is TGTGCCGCAGGGGTTGGTCAGCCCCAGCATTTT.